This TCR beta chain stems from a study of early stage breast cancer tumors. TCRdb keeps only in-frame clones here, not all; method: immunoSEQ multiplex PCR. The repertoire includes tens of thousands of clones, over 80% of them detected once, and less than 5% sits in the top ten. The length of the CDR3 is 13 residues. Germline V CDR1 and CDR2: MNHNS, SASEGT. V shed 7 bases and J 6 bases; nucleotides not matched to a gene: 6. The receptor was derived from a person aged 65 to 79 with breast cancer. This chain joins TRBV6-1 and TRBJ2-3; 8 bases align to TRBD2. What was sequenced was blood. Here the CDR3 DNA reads TGTGCCAGCACAGCGGGAGCTAGCGATACGCAGTATTTT. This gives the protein CASTAGASDTQYF.